The T cell receptor beta chain under discussion was sequenced for a study of blood T cell repertoires in COVID-19. In the study overall: Acute and convalescent COVID-19 samples came from the United States, Italy and Spain.

This study enrolled people aged roughly 18 to 89 from approximately 25 US geographic areas. Self-reported history from a screening survey and questionnaire set each donor's cohort. CDR3 length: 13 residues. V lost 8 bases and J lost 5, with 12 bases in between. Per germline, CDR1 LGHDT and CDR2 YNNKEL (reference sequence). Original processing notes: Researchers report that nucleated cell counts were estimated from reference gene primer amplification. Libraries were prepared by immunoSEQ multiplex PCR; TCRdb keeps only in-frame clonotypes and omits some of them. V and J calls and clone size are copied from that table; D and trimming were computed from the DNA. The sample contains about 320,000 clones, approximately 86% of which appear only once.

The source of this sequence is a woman aged 18-35 years who had recovered from COVID-19. The V and J genes are TRBV3-1 (or the pseudogene TRBV3-2) and TRBJ1-4; the D is unclear. Material: PBMCs or T cells enriched from blood (not recorded which). CDR3 region: CASRFRENEKLFF. For the CDR3, the DNA is TGTGCCAGCCGATTTAGAGAAAATGAAAAACTGTTTTTT.